The entry below describes one T cell receptor (beta chain). CDR3 length: 15 amino acids. V gave up 4 bases and J gave up 7 bases; unmatched junction bases: 12. Germline V gene data show CDR1 as SGHRS and CDR2 as YFSETQ. The data derive from a study of PD-L1 blockade in urothelial cancer. Study information: When patients started atezolizumab in the mid-2010s, it was given at 1,200 mg intravenously every 3 weeks. Per blood sample, T cells had a median of roughly 140,000. At 3 weeks after treatment start (second dose) and again at 6 weeks, blood was analyzed.

This table comes from immunoSEQ multiplex PCR, and its TCRdb copy is limited to in-frame clones, with some not included. The table has 40,000 to 55,000 clones, about 90% seen once; the top ten hold 6% to 8%. Indicated time point: peripheral blood 6 weeks after treatment start. The cohort comprised individuals with locally advanced or metastatic urothelial carcinoma. The rearrangement joins TRBV5-1 to TRBJ2-7; 9 bases line up with TRBD2. The receptor was isolated from a man aged 65 to 85 with urothelial cancer. Sequenced material: PBMCs, taken around atezolizumab (anti-PD-L1) treatment. As DNA, the CDR3 is TGCGCCAGCAGCCGTAGCGGGAGTGCAGTTCGGGAGCAGTACTTC. Translating gives CASSRSGSAVREQYF.